This T cell receptor beta chain was sequenced in a study of spatial heterogeneity in lung cancer. Study details: Beta-chain sequences consistently outnumbered alpha-chain sequences in detection. Correlation of TCR transcript counts in tumor regions with a T cell module score from matched bulk RNA-seq was strong.

The time point here: sample taken at primary tumor resection. Whole RNA, which was extracted from tumor, nontumor lung tissue or frozen PBMC, was sequenced without any cell sorting. TCRdb independently ran MiXCR on the 5' RACE reads; one entry per CDR3 protein. The data contain about 5,900 distinct CDR3 sequences, roughly 17% of them singletons. This clonotype ranks as medium-sized. Its matching antigen is unknown. Study findings and constraints: Tumors with more nonsynonymous mutations had more expanded intratumoral alpha and beta TCRs. Estimated coverage of tumor T cells was around 7.7% for alpha and roughly 13% for beta chains.

The CDR3 contains 14 residues. V lost 3 bases to trimming and J lost 4 bases, with 13 bases between them. Per germline, CDR1 WNHNN and CDR2 SYGVQD (reference sequence). Source: lung tumor tissue, taken at surgery. This clonotype originated in a male donor with early-stage non-small cell lung cancer. The genes are TRBV10-1 and TRBJ2-7; D might be TRBD2 (6 bases). The CDR3 region is CASSDSSVWYEQYF. The CDR3 nucleotides read TGCGCCAGCAGTGATTCTAGCGTCTGGTACGAGCAGTACTTC.